This TCR beta chain was captured by sequencing in a study of OX40 agonist ivuxolimab in advanced cancers. The table came from immunoSEQ multiplex PCR; TCRdb's copy has only in-frame clones and leaves some out. Of roughly 70,000 clones in the sample, 88% were seen once. The CDR3 has 15 amino acids. Germline assignment: CDR1 MNHEY and CDR2 SVGAGI. Between the trimmed V and J ends, which lost 3 bases and 4 bases, there was a span of 16 bases. This sample comprised CD4+ or CD8+ T cells sorted from blood, obtained in a trial of the OX40 agonist ivuxolimab. This chain uses TRBV6-5 with TRBJ2-7, with D possibly TRBD2 on 7 matching bases. The source is an adult with an advanced solid tumor such as melanoma, head and neck, liver or kidney cancer. The CDR3, as DNA: TGTGCCAGCAGTTATCGGGGGGCTGATCGGTACGAGCAGTACTTC. Translating gives CASSYRGADRYEQYF.